This T cell receptor (beta chain) was captured in a study of blood T cells in healthy people across ages. Study findings and constraints: It was not possible, with unsorted PBMCs, to conclusively compare naive and antigen-experienced cells. As age increased, TCR beta diversity per million T cells fell in a roughly linear fashion.

With a J-beta primer mix and a sample-barcoded 5' primer, a second PCR ran about 7 to 11 cycles. Each CDR3 protein gets one entry after TCRdb re-called the 5' RACE reads with MiXCR. Found here are roughly 800,000 distinct CDR3 sequences, 20% to 25% of them singletons; the top ten hold more than 7.5%. Regarding this clonotype: What it recognizes is unknown.

This sample also appeared in a second study, on T cells of mothers and their children. From that paper: Donors were a few healthy Caucasian mothers and their six children.

The sequencing input was blood. The receptor's source is a boy aged 5-17 years in good health.

This chain's CDR3 is CASSHGQGEFEQFF. In DNA form, the CDR3 reads TGTGCCAGCAGCCATGGACAGGGTGAATTTGAGCAGTTCTTC. This chain links TRBV9 with TRBJ2-1; TRBD1 matches at 8 bases. CDR3 length: 14 amino acids. With 4 bases clipped from V and 9 bases from J, the junction kept 9 bases outside the gene matches. Germline V gene data show CDR1 as SGDLS and CDR2 as YYNGEE.